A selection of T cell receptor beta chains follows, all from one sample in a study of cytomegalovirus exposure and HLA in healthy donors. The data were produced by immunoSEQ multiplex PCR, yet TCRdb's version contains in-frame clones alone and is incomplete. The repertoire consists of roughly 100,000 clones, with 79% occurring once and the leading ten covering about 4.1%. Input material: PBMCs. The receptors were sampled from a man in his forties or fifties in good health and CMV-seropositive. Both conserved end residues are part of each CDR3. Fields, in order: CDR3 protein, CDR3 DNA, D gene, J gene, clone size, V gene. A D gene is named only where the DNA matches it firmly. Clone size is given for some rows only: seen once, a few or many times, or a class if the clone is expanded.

CDR3 protein: CASTPGQGRGETQYF; CDR3 DNA: TGTGCCAGCACCCCCGGACAGGGGAGGGGAGAGACCCAGTACTTC; D gene: TRBD1; J gene: TRBJ2-5; clone size: NA; V gene: TRBV25-1
CDR3 protein: CASKQAGGYTF; CDR3 DNA: TGTGCCAGCAAACAGGCTGGTGGCTACACCTTC; D gene: NA; J gene: TRBJ1-2; clone size: NA; V gene: TRBV28
CDR3 protein: CASSADRDTGELFF; CDR3 DNA: TGTGCCAGCAGCGCGGACAGGGACACCGGGGAGCTGTTTTTT; D gene: TRBD1; J gene: TRBJ2-2; clone size: NA; V gene: TRBV9
CDR3 protein: CASSPIAGGATDTQYF; CDR3 DNA: TGTGCCAGCAGCCCTATAGCTGGGGGGGCCACAGATACGCAGTATTTT; D gene: NA; J gene: TRBJ2-3; clone size: NA; V gene: TRBV4-2
CDR3 protein: CASFTWEGSEAFF; CDR3 DNA: TGCGCCAGCTTCACTTGGGAGGGATCCGAAGCTTTCTTT; D gene: NA; J gene: TRBJ1-1; clone size: NA; V gene: TRBV23-1
CDR3 protein: CASSTKQGTAHEQYF; CDR3 DNA: TGTGCCAGCAGTACAAAACAGGGGACGGCCCACGAGCAGTACTTC; D gene: TRBD1; J gene: TRBJ2-7; clone size: NA; V gene: TRBV2
CDR3 protein: CASSQDPAGGQVNEKLFF; CDR3 DNA: TGCGCCAGCAGCCAAGATCCGGCGGGGGGGCAAGTTAATGAAAAACTGTTTTTT; D gene: NA; J gene: TRBJ1-4; clone size: NA; V gene: TRBV4-3
CDR3 protein: CASSERTARAEAFF; CDR3 DNA: TGTGCCAGCAGTGAGCGGACAGCGAGGGCTGAAGCTTTCTTT; D gene: NA; J gene: TRBJ1-1; clone size: NA; V gene: TRBV6-1
CDR3 protein: CASSGGSGRVDTQYF; CDR3 DNA: TGTGCCAGCAGCGGTGGTAGCGGGAGGGTTGATACGCAGTATTTT; D gene: TRBD2; J gene: TRBJ2-3; clone size: NA; V gene: TRBV5-4
CDR3 protein: CASRNLQETQYF; CDR3 DNA: TGTGCCAGCAGGAACTTACAAGAGACCCAGTACTTC; D gene: NA; J gene: TRBJ2-5; clone size: NA; V gene: TRBV6-5
CDR3 protein: CASSQALEGWTDTQYF; CDR3 DNA: TGTGCCAGCAGCCAAGCTTTGGAGGGCTGGACAGATACGCAGTATTTT; D gene: NA; J gene: TRBJ2-3; clone size: NA; V gene: TRBV14
CDR3 protein: CASSLAVSTDTGELFF; CDR3 DNA: TGTGCCAGCAGCTTGGCCGTTAGCACCGACACCGGGGAGCTGTTTTTT; D gene: NA; J gene: TRBJ2-2; clone size: NA; V gene: TRBV5-8
CDR3 protein: CASSQPPPTSGSGELFF; CDR3 DNA: TGCGCCAGCAGCCAACCCCCCCCGACTAGCGGGTCCGGGGAGCTGTTTTTT; D gene: TRBD2; J gene: TRBJ2-2; clone size: few; V gene: TRBV4-1
CDR3 protein: CASSPGQVGNQPQHF; CDR3 DNA: TGTGCCAGCAGCCCCGGACAGGTTGGAAATCAGCCCCAGCATTTT; D gene: TRBD1; J gene: TRBJ1-5; clone size: NA; V gene: TRBV5-8
CDR3 protein: CASSSGQGANLSGANVLTF; CDR3 DNA: TGTGCCAGCAGCTCTGGACAGGGGGCTAACCTCTCTGGGGCCAACGTCCTGACTTTC; D gene: NA; J gene: TRBJ2-6; clone size: NA; V gene: TRBV12-1
CDR3 protein: CASSKGLATEKQFF; CDR3 DNA: TGTGCCAGTAGTAAAGGACTAGCGACTGAGAAGCAGTTCTTC; D gene: TRBD2; J gene: TRBJ2-1; clone size: NA; V gene: TRBV19
CDR3 protein: CASSLSTATSGYTF; CDR3 DNA: TGTGCCAGCAGTTTATCAACAGCCACTAGTGGCTACACCTTC; D gene: NA; J gene: TRBJ1-2; clone size: NA; V gene: TRBV28
CDR3 protein: CASSLSHTNTGELFF; CDR3 DNA: TGTGCCAGCAGCCTAAGCCATACTAACACCGGGGAGCTGTTTTTT; D gene: NA; J gene: TRBJ2-2; clone size: NA; V gene: TRBV7-6
CDR3 protein: CASSEQGANYGYTF; CDR3 DNA: TGTGCCAGCAGTGAGCAGGGGGCTAACTATGGCTACACCTTC; D gene: TRBD1; J gene: TRBJ1-2; clone size: NA; V gene: TRBV2
CDR3 protein: CASRSLADSTDTQYF; CDR3 DNA: TGTGCCAGTAGGTCGCTAGCGGACAGCACAGATACGCAGTATTTT; D gene: TRBD2; J gene: TRBJ2-3; clone size: NA; V gene: TRBV19
CDR3 protein: CASGTGTGVSYEQYF; CDR3 DNA: TGTGCCAGCGGAACCGGGACAGGGGTCTCCTACGAGCAGTACTTC; D gene: TRBD1; J gene: TRBJ2-7; clone size: medium-sized; V gene: TRBV6-5
CDR3 protein: CASSSQGFGGELFF; CDR3 DNA: TGTGCCAGCAGCTCCCAGGGATTCGGCGGGGAGCTGTTTTTT; D gene: NA; J gene: TRBJ2-2; clone size: NA; V gene: TRBV7-9
CDR3 protein: CASSLIPGLAGDDEQFF; CDR3 DNA: TGTGCCAGCAGTTTAATCCCCGGACTAGCGGGAGACGATGAGCAGTTCTTC; D gene: TRBD2; J gene: TRBJ2-1; clone size: NA; V gene: TRBV28
CDR3 protein: CASSEALQGWSGNTIYF; CDR3 DNA: TGTGCCAGCAGTGAAGCACTACAGGGGTGGTCTGGAAACACCATATATTTT; D gene: TRBD1; J gene: TRBJ1-3; clone size: few; V gene: TRBV6-1
CDR3 protein: CASSPPSLAGAVDTQYF; CDR3 DNA: TGTGCCAGCTCACCACCCTCGCTAGCGGGAGCGGTAGATACGCAGTATTTT; D gene: TRBD2; J gene: TRBJ2-3; clone size: NA; V gene: TRBV18
CDR3 protein: CASPCGTGPYEQYF; CDR3 DNA: TGTGCCAGCCCCTGTGGGACAGGGCCCTACGAGCAGTACTTC; D gene: TRBD1; J gene: TRBJ2-7; clone size: NA; V gene: TRBV27
CDR3 protein: CTSSQDRDKNTEAFF; CDR3 DNA: TGCACCAGCAGCCAAGATCGGGACAAGAACACTGAAGCTTTCTTT; D gene: NA; J gene: TRBJ1-1; clone size: NA; V gene: TRBV1
CDR3 protein: CATSRDLSYEQYF; CDR3 DNA: TGTGCCACCAGCAGAGATCTCAGCTACGAGCAGTACTTC; D gene: NA; J gene: TRBJ2-7; clone size: NA; V gene: TRBV15
CDR3 protein: CASREQGGITDTQYF; CDR3 DNA: TGTGCCAGCAGGGAACAGGGAGGGATCACAGATACGCAGTATTTT; D gene: NA; J gene: TRBJ2-3; clone size: NA; V gene: TRBV27
CDR3 protein: CASSYPRGGGKGEQFF; CDR3 DNA: TGTGCCAGCAGTTACCCACGCGGCGGGGGCAAGGGTGAGCAGTTCTTC; D gene: NA; J gene: TRBJ2-1; clone size: NA; V gene: TRBV6-5
CDR3 protein: CASSHTGGGYEQYF; CDR3 DNA: TGTGCCAGCAGTCATACAGGGGGCGGCTACGAGCAGTACTTC; D gene: TRBD1; J gene: TRBJ2-7; clone size: NA; V gene: TRBV2
CDR3 protein: CASGSFENTEAFF; CDR3 DNA: TGTGCCAGCGGGAGTTTCGAAAACACTGAAGCTTTCTTT; D gene: NA; J gene: TRBJ1-1; clone size: NA; V gene: TRBV6-1
CDR3 protein: CASSLAPDTGRNQPQHF; CDR3 DNA: TGCGCCAGCAGCTTGGCACCGGACACCGGTCGCAATCAGCCCCAGCATTTT; D gene: NA; J gene: TRBJ1-5; clone size: NA; V gene: TRBV5-1
CDR3 protein: CASSLAAHSLYEQYF; CDR3 DNA: TGTGCCAGCAGTTTAGCTGCTCACAGCCTCTACGAGCAGTACTTC; D gene: NA; J gene: TRBJ2-7; clone size: NA; V gene: TRBV27
CDR3 protein: CSSSPEVPNEQYF; CDR3 DNA: TGTTCCAGCAGCCCAGAGGTACCGAACGAGCAGTACTTC; D gene: NA; J gene: TRBJ2-7; clone size: NA; V gene: TRBV7-9
CDR3 protein: CASSPPFGQGRNTEAFF; CDR3 DNA: TGTGCCAGCAGCCCCCCCTTCGGACAGGGAAGGAACACTGAAGCTTTCTTT; D gene: TRBD1; J gene: TRBJ1-1; clone size: few; V gene: TRBV5-4
CDR3 protein: CASSIPYGTRDNEQFF; CDR3 DNA: TGTGCCAGTAGCATCCCCTACGGGACTCGAGACAATGAGCAGTTCTTC; D gene: NA; J gene: TRBJ2-1; clone size: NA; V gene: TRBV19
CDR3 protein: CASSLGGLAGDNEQFF; CDR3 DNA: TGTGCCAGCAGCCTGGGGGGACTAGCGGGTGACAATGAGCAGTTCTTC; D gene: TRBD2; J gene: TRBJ2-1; clone size: NA; V gene: TRBV5-4
CDR3 protein: CAIREDQFVKEANTGELFF; CDR3 DNA: TGTGCCATCAGAGAGGATCAATTTGTAAAGGAGGCGAACACCGGGGAGCTGTTTTTT; D gene: NA; J gene: TRBJ2-2; clone size: NA; V gene: TRBV10-3
CDR3 protein: CASTSRDTGELFF; CDR3 DNA: TGTGCCAGCACATCCAGGGACACCGGGGAGCTGTTTTTT; D gene: NA; J gene: TRBJ2-2; clone size: few; V gene: TRBV27
CDR3 protein: CASRGQEDQPQHF; CDR3 DNA: TGTGCCAGCCGTGGACAGGAAGATCAGCCCCAGCATTTT; D gene: TRBD1; J gene: TRBJ1-5; clone size: NA; V gene: TRBV6-1
CDR3 protein: CASRQPNQPQHF; CDR3 DNA: TGTGCCAGCAGACAGCCTAATCAGCCCCAGCATTTT; D gene: NA; J gene: TRBJ1-5; clone size: once; V gene: TRBV2
CDR3 protein: CASSEGRLGRQFF; CDR3 DNA: TGTGCCAGCAGTGAAGGACGACTGGGTCGGCAGTTCTTC; D gene: NA; J gene: TRBJ2-1; clone size: NA; V gene: TRBV2
CDR3 protein: CASSLGGGQRRLAKNIQYF; CDR3 DNA: TGCGCCAGCAGCTTGGGGGGAGGGCAGAGGCGTCTAGCCAAAAACATTCAGTACTTC; D gene: TRBD2; J gene: TRBJ2-4; clone size: NA; V gene: TRBV5-1
CDR3 protein: CASSLRQGAQVYGYTF; CDR3 DNA: TGTGCCAGCAGTTTACGACAGGGGGCGCAAGTATATGGCTACACCTTC; D gene: TRBD1; J gene: TRBJ1-2; clone size: few; V gene: TRBV27
CDR3 protein: CASKLASGSYEQYF; CDR3 DNA: TGTGCCAGCAAGTTGGCTAGCGGGAGCTACGAGCAGTACTTC; D gene: TRBD2; J gene: TRBJ2-7; clone size: many; V gene: TRBV28
CDR3 protein: CASSASNQPQHF; CDR3 DNA: TGTGCCAGCAGTGCGTCCAATCAGCCCCAGCATTTT; D gene: NA; J gene: TRBJ1-5; clone size: few; V gene: TRBV25-1
CDR3 protein: CASSDRGGDSYEQYF; CDR3 DNA: TGCGCCAGCAGTGATCGAGGGGGCGACAGCTACGAGCAGTACTTC; D gene: TRBD1; J gene: TRBJ2-7; clone size: once; V gene: TRBV10-2
CDR3 protein: CASSLDSQSLNEQFF; CDR3 DNA: TGTGCCAGCAGCTTGGACTCCCAGTCACTCAATGAGCAGTTCTTC; D gene: NA; J gene: TRBJ2-1; clone size: few; V gene: TRBV7-2
CDR3 protein: CASSLSSGFNNEQFF; CDR3 DNA: TGTGCCAGCAGTTTATCTAGCGGATTCAACAATGAGCAGTTCTTC; D gene: TRBD2; J gene: TRBJ2-1; clone size: few; V gene: TRBV28
CDR3 protein: CASSGGDRVGFEQFF; CDR3 DNA: TGCGCCAGCAGCGGGGGGGACAGGGTTGGGTTTGAGCAGTTCTTC; D gene: TRBD1; J gene: TRBJ2-1; clone size: NA; V gene: TRBV5-1
CDR3 protein: CASSRGGGYEQYF; CDR3 DNA: TGCGCCAGCAGCCGCGGGGGTGGCTACGAGCAGTACTTC; D gene: TRBD2; J gene: TRBJ2-7; clone size: NA; V gene: TRBV5-1
CDR3 protein: CASSTGTSGTYEQYF; CDR3 DNA: TGTGCCAGTAGTACAGGGACTAGCGGGACCTACGAGCAGTACTTC; D gene: TRBD2; J gene: TRBJ2-7; clone size: NA; V gene: TRBV19